Sequencing of this TCR beta chain was carried out in a study of shared clonotypes between healthy human individuals. The repertoire was sequenced with immunoSEQ multiplex PCR; TCRdb's copy has only in-frame clones and lacks some. The sample carries more than 550,000 clones, about 92% recorded once. Germline V lookup: CDR1 SNHLY, CDR2 FYNNEI. This CDR3 has 11 residues. As for this clone: Compared with germline, one end of the junction differs, possibly owing to a read error.

Sequencing used memory CD8+ T cells from PBMCs. Subset specified: CD45RO+ cells pooled with CCR7-negative TemRA cells. The V call is TRBV2, the J call TRBJ2-2; D uncertain. The TCR originated in a man younger than 35 in good health. Some clones in this sample may be carry-over from other donors' samples. CDR3 in DNA: TGTGCCAGCAGATATTCCGCGGAGCTGCTTTTT. It yields the protein CASRYSAELLF.